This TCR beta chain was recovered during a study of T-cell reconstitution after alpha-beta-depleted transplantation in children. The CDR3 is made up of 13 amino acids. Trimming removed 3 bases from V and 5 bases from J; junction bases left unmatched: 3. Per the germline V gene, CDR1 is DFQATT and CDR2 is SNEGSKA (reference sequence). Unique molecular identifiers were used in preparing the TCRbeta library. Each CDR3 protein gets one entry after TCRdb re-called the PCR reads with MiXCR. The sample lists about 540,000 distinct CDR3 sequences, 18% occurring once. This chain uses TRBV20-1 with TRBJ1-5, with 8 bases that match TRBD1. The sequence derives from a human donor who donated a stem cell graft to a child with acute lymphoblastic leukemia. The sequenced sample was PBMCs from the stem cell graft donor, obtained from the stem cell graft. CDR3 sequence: CSARTGDYQPQHF. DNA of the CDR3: TGCAGTGCTAGGACAGGGGATTATCAGCCCCAGCATTTT.